This T cell receptor (beta chain) was retrieved from a study of cytomegalovirus exposure and HLA in healthy donors. Whole-study findings and limits: Trimming of TCR beta V- and J-genes showed a link, identified in a later analysis, to a missense DCLRE1C variant. Reports indicated that the classifier achieved high specificity and sensitivity in diagnosing cytomegalovirus status.

J was trimmed by 3 bases and V by 7 bases; bases with no gene match: 6. Germline lookup yields CDR1 GTSNPN and CDR2 SVGIG (reference sequence). This CDR3 has 14 amino acids. Comment on this clone: The antigen remains undetermined.

PCR used 60 Vbeta primers and 13 Jbeta primers. Using immunoSEQ multiplex PCR, the repertoire was profiled, and TCRdb retains in-frame clones only, with some absent. The sample lists 80,000 or so clones; over 70% were seen once. The chain links TRBV30 to TRBJ2-3; 11 bases agree with TRBD2. The receptor was isolated from a man between 50 and 59 years old in good health and CMV-seropositive. Sequencing was carried out using PBMCs. CDR3 bases: TGTGCCTACCAACTAGCGGGAGTAACAGATACGCAGTATTTT. Protein product: CAYQLAGVTDTQYF.